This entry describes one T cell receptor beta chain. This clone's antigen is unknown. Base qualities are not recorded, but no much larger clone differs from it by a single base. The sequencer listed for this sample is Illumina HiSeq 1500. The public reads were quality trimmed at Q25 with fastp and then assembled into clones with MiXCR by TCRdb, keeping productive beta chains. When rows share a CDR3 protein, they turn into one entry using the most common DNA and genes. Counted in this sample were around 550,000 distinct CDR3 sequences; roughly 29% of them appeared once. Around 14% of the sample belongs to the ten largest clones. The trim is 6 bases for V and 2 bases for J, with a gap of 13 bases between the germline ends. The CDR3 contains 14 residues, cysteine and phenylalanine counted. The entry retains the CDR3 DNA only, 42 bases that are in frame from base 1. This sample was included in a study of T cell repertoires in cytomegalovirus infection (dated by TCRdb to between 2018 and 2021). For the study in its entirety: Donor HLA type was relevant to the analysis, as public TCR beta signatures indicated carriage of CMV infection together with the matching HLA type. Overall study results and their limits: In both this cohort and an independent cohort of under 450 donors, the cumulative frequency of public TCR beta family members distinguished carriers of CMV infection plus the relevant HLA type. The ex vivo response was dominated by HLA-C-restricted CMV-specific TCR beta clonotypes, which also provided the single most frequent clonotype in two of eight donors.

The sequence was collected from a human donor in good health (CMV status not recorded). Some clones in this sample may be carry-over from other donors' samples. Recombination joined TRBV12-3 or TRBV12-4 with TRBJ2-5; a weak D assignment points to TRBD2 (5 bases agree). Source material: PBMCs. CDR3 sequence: CASRKTMKQETQYF. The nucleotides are TGTGCCAGCAGGAAGACTATGAAACAAGAGACCCAGTACTTC.